This T cell receptor beta chain appears in the sequencing data of a study of OX40 agonist ivuxolimab in advanced cancers. At the level of the whole study: The costimulatory receptor OX40 (CD134) was targeted by ivuxolimab, a fully human IgG2 agonistic monoclonal antibody. In the dose-escalation cohort, approximately 83% of patients were male, and the mean age was roughly 56 years with a range of about 23 to 79. Partial responses occurred in three dose-escalation patients: two with cutaneous melanoma and one with hepatocellular carcinoma. The paper covers the monotherapy dose-escalation part of the phase I ivuxolimab trial, which included N of about 50 patients. Prior anti-PD-1, anti-PD-L1 or anti-CTLA-4 therapy was permitted, and approximately 42% of dose-escalation patients had received checkpoint inhibitors. Intravenous ivuxolimab was administered to patients every 2 weeks at six dose levels: 0.01, 0.1, 0.3, 1.5, 3 and 10 mg/kg. Among the approximately 50 dose-escalation patients, around 19 had hepatocellular carcinoma, around 15 melanoma, 9 renal cell carcinoma and 9 head and neck cancer. The purpose of peripheral TCRbeta sequencing was to test whether ivuxolimab changed TCR sequence diversity and led to clonal T-cell expansion. Study-wide conclusions, independent of this receptor: At doses of 0.1 to 3.0 mg/kg, clonal expansion of both CD4+ and CD8+ T cells in blood was seen between baseline and week 6. The antigen specificity of the clonally expanded peripheral T cells was not determined. Low levels of normalized T-cell clonal expansion were also seen in some patients who did not respond. On average, CD8+ T cells showed more expanded clones than CD4+ T cells after ivuxolimab. Partial responders in the 0.1-3.0 mg/kg groups had among the lowest normalized peripheral clonal expansion, especially among CD8+ T cells.

The CDR3 contains 14 residues, cysteine and phenylalanine counted. Only the CDR3 region is kept as DNA, spanning 42 bases read in frame from base 1. The germline V gene encodes CDR1 LNHDA and CDR2 SQIVND (reference sequence). V loses 0 bases, J loses 7 bases, and the germline ends lie 12 bases apart. For sequencing of the TCRbeta CDR3 region, genomic DNA was extracted from the sorted cells. The immunoSEQ Assay was used to sequence the TCRbeta CDR3 regions. TCRdb took over this immuneACCESS table, retaining in-frame rearrangements with V and J assigned. Such tables are incomplete; in checked studies, under half of the missing clones stem from an unresolved V gene, and the remainder is unexplained. The sample yields tens of thousands of clones; about 89% were counted once. Of the sample, 18% falls within the top ten clones. The trial excluded patients who had a history of autoimmune disease or were on systemic immunosuppression. Peripheral blood for TCR sequencing was collected from all dose cohorts at baseline, on cycle 4 day 1, and on cycle 7 day 1. The samples were taken from a phase I, first-in-human, multicenter, open-label dose-escalation trial of ivuxolimab. Adults with locally advanced or metastatic melanoma, renal cell, hepatocellular, or head and neck squamous cell carcinoma were enrolled in the trial. Before TCR sequencing, CD4+ T cells and CD8+ T cells were sorted from peripheral blood as separate populations.

Points on this clone: The antigen it recognizes is unknown. No quality values exist for individual bases; no much larger clone is one base distant.

The chain couples TRBV19 to TRBJ1-1, with a tentative D gene TRBD1 over 5 matching bases. The sequences come from CD4+ or CD8+ T cells sorted from blood, collected in a trial of the OX40 agonist ivuxolimab. This clonotype was sampled from an adult with an advanced solid tumor such as melanoma, head and neck, liver or kidney cancer. The sequenced DNA is TGTGCCAGTAGTATAGATCGGGGACCAATTGAAGCTTTCTTT. Its protein product is CASSIDRGPIEAFF.